This T cell receptor beta chain stems from a study of regulatory T cells in long-lasting Graves disease. The germline V gene has CDR1 MDHEN and CDR2 SYDVKM. The CDR3 consists of 15 residues. Trimming pared 7 bases from V and 0 bases from J, leaving 16 bases between. Arm-PCR of CDR3 regions with iRepertoire HTBI primers generated TCR beta libraries. One entry per CDR3 protein, called by TCRdb with MiXCR from the multiplex PCR reads. The table shows about 310,000 distinct CDR3 sequences, with around 20% occurring only once. This clonotype came up many times. What it binds is unknown. Overall study results and limits: The TCR repertoire of persistent Graves' patients was less diverse than that of newly diagnosed ones. Sample size was small, which may have lowered accuracy.

The time point here: persistent/refractory GD, antithyroid drugs over 5 years with positive TRAb. Extracted PBMC RNA gave rise to the TCR library. The genes are TRBV28 and TRBJ2-7; possibly TRBD1 for D (6 bases). The clonotype originates from a female donor with Graves disease. The source material was peripheral blood mononuclear cells (PBMCs), sampled when the disease was refractory, from a patient treated with antithyroid drugs. CDR3 in DNA: TGTGCCAGCACTTCGCCTACAGGGAGCTCCTACGAGCAGTACTTC. Protein sequence: CASTSPTGSSYEQYF.